Listed here are 23 T cell receptor beta chains from one sample, sequenced in a study of blood T cell repertoires in COVID-19 (dated by TCRdb to about 2020). Library preparation was by the immunoSEQ multiplex PCR assay. Imported from immuneACCESS, the table was reduced by TCRdb to in-frame sequences with V and J called. These copies leave out some clones; in studies compared against another copy, an unresolved V gene accounts for under half, and the cause of the remainder is not known. In this sample the table shows 150,000 to 200,000 clones, roughly 93% of which occur a single time. 3.5% to 5% of the sample lies in the top ten. Material: peripheral blood. These receptors all come from a woman aged 50 to 65 with acute or convalescent COVID-19.

The chain uses TRBV6-2 or TRBV6-3 and TRBJ1-2, with no clear D. Germline CDR1 and CDR2: MNHEY and SVGEGT. The CDR3 sequence is 18 residues long. V was pared by 2 bases and J by 6 bases, with 25 bases between. For the CDR3, the DNA is TGTGCCAGCAGTTACAGTTTTCTGCGGGAGGTGGAAAGGAATGGCTACACCTTC. It yields the protein CASSYSFLREVERNGYTF.

The chain recombines TRBV5-1 with TRBJ1-6; TRBD1 agrees at 7 bases. J gave up 4 bases and V 3 bases, and 10 bases lay outside the gene matches. The germline V gene has CDR1 SGHRS and CDR2 YFSETQ. The CDR3 length is 17 residues. CDR3 in amino acids: CASSSGVDRVYNSPLHF. The DNA of the CDR3 is TGCGCCAGCAGCTCAGGGGTCGACAGGGTGTATAATTCACCCCTCCACTTT.

CDR3 nucleotide sequence: TGCGCCAGCAGCCAAGTTGGAGGGGCGAGTTCACCCCTCCACTTT. The encoded protein is CASSQVGGASSPLHF. This rearrangement joins TRBV4-1 to TRBJ1-6, with a weak D call TRBD1 (5 bases). Germline assignment: CDR1 MGHRA and CDR2 YSYEKL. Trimming pared 1 base from V and 9 bases from J, leaving 13 bases between. CDR3 length: 15 residues.

The chain is built from TRBV28 and TRBJ2-7, with 9 bases aligning to TRBD2. CDR1 and CDR2 (germline): MDHEN, SYDVKM. The CDR3 contains 13 residues. With 6 bases clipped from V and 5 bases from J, the junction kept 5 bases outside the gene matches. The CDR3 loop reads CASSPGGGDEQYF. CDR3 in DNA: TGTGCCAGCAGCCCCGGCGGGGGGGACGAGCAGTACTTC. The entire variable domain, with the rest obtained from reference TRBV28 and TRBJ2-7, is as follows: DVKVTQSSRYLVKRTGEKVFLECVQDMDHENMFWYRQDPGLGLRLIYFSYDVKMKEKGDIPEGYSVSREKKERFSLILESASTNQTSMYLCASSPGGGDEQYFGPGTRLTVT.

J is TRBJ1-1 and V is TRBV19, with 8 bases identical to TRBD1. V gave up 5 bases and J gave up 1 base; unmatched junction bases: 6. CDR3 size: 15 residues. The V gene's germline CDR1 is LNHDA and CDR2 SQIVND (reference sequence). In DNA form, the CDR3 reads TGTGCCAGTAGTGCCTCAGGGGGCCCGAACACTGAAGCTTTCTTT. Its protein is CASSASGGPNTEAFF.

This chain uses TRBV30 with TRBJ2-7; D gene unclear. In germline, CDR1 is GTSNPN, CDR2 SVGIG (reference sequence). Trimming stripped 5 bases from V and 2 bases from J, with 16 bases between. This CDR3 is 14 amino acids long. CDR3 nucleotides: TGTGCCTGGGACCTGGGCTCCCCCCCCTACGAGCAGTACTTC. This codes for CAWDLGSPPYEQYF.

This clone was counted only a few times. V usage is TRBV14 and J usage is TRBJ2-1, with TRBD2 matching over 8 bases. Germline CDR1 reads SGHDN; CDR2 reads FVKESK. The CDR3 length is 15 residues. The V gene end was trimmed by 3 bases and the J gene end by 7 bases; junction bases not matched to a gene: 8. For the CDR3, the DNA is TGTGCCAGCAGCCAGGGACTAGTAAATCTGAATGAGCAGTTCTTC. Translated, it gives CASSQGLVNLNEQFF.

The chain recombines TRBV28 with TRBJ1-2, with TRBD1 matching 7 bases. CDR1 is MDHEN and CDR2 is SYDVKM in the germline V gene. This CDR3 comprises 17 residues. V shed 4 bases and J 5 bases; nucleotides not matched to a gene: 16. The CDR3 region is CASSSLTSRDSTYGYTF. The CDR3 bases are TGTGCCAGCAGTTCACTAACCTCCCGGGACAGCACGTATGGCTACACCTTC.

The chain combines TRBV6-6 with TRBJ2-1; a weak D match, TRBD1 (5 bases). V lost 8 bases to trimming and J lost 1 base, with 9 bases between them. From germline, CDR1 is MNHNY and CDR2 SVGAGI (reference sequence). The CDR3 spans 13 residues. CDR3 nucleotide sequence: TGTGCCAGCTCGCCAGGGTCCTACAATGAGCAGTTCTTC. Amino acids: CASSPGSYNEQFF.

This chain uses TRBV5-8 with TRBJ2-7, with 8 positions matching TRBD2. Germline trimming cut 2 bases from V and 0 bases from J; bases unmatched to any gene: 13. This CDR3 has 18 residues. Germline CDR1 SGHTS, CDR2 YDEGEE. CDR3 in DNA: TGTGCCAGCAGCTTTAAGGTCGGGGGGGGCCCTAGCTCCTACGAGCAGTACTTC. Its protein product is CASSFKVGGGPSSYEQYF.

The J gene is TRBJ1-5, the V gene TRBV11-3; D possibly corresponds to TRBD1 (5 bases). The length of the CDR3 is 14 residues. Germline V CDR1 and CDR2: SGHNT, YENEEA. Trimming shortened V by 8 bases and J by 2 bases, and 13 bases separated the two germline ends. CDR3 sequence (DNA): TGTGCCAGCCGAAGGGGCAGGGGCAATCAGCCCCAGCATTTT. Encoded protein: CASRRGRGNQPQHF.

The rearrangement links TRBV7-2 to TRBJ2-7; D is undetermined. The V gene's germline CDR1 is SGHTA and CDR2 FQGNSA. The length of the CDR3 is 14 residues. V lost 1 base to trimming and J lost 2 bases, with 9 bases between them. CDR3 sequence reads: CASSLGAVAYEQYF. The CDR3 coding sequence is TGTGCCAGCAGCTTAGGCGCTGTTGCCTACGAGCAGTACTTC.

The gene calls are TRBV30 and TRBJ2-3, with 7 bases identical to TRBD2. Germline V gene sequence: CDR1 GTSNPN, CDR2 SVGIG (reference sequence). Trimming removed 2 bases from V and 5 bases from J; junction bases left unmatched: 7. The CDR3 totals 14 residues. CDR3 DNA sequence: TGTGCCTGGAGTCGCGGGGGTTCTCAAGATACGCAGTATTTT. Its protein product is CAWSRGGSQDTQYF. Combining the CDR3 with reference TRBV30 and TRBJ2-3 gives the whole variable domain SQTIHQWPATLVQPVGSPLSLECTVEGTSNPNLYWYRQAAGRGLQLLFYSVGIGQISSEVPQNLSASRPQDRQFILSSKKLLLSDSGFYLCAWSRGGSQDTQYFGPGTRLTVL.

Note on this clone: The same CDR3 also results from other DNA sequences found in this sample. The rearrangement links TRBV7-9 to TRBJ1-3; TRBD1 is a possible D gene (6 bases). Trimming took off 1 base at V and 1 base at J, with 8 bases between the two ends. The CDR3 extends over 15 amino acids. Germline-derived CDR1 and CDR2 are SEHNR and FQNEAQ (reference sequence). The CDR3 DNA is TGTGCCAGCAGCTTAGGGCAGGGGTCTGGAAACACCATATATTTT. It is translated as CASSLGQGSGNTIYF. Variable domain in full (rest from reference TRBV7-9 and TRBJ1-3): DTGVSQNPRHKITKRGQNVTFRCDPISEHNRLYWYRQTLGQGPEFLTYFQNEAQLEKSRLLSDRFSAERPKGSFSTLEIQRTEQGDSAMYLCASSLGQGSGNTIYFGEGSWLTVV.

This chain links TRBV27 with TRBJ1-2; D unclear. Trimming shortened V by 4 bases and J by 3 bases, and 9 bases separated the two germline ends. This CDR3 is built from 13 residues. Germline lookup yields CDR1 MNHEY and CDR2 SMNVEV (reference sequence). The CDR3 DNA reads TGTGCCAGCAGTTACGAACGGGACTATGGCTACACCTTC. This codes for CASSYERDYGYTF.

V usage is TRBV18 and J usage is TRBJ1-1, with a possible D match to TRBD1 (5 bases). The V end lost 3 bases, the J end lost 5 bases, and 19 bases lay between the germline ends. Germline CDR1 KGHSH, CDR2 LQKENI. This CDR3 spans 16 amino acids. The CDR3: CASSPRGVHGGTEAFF. DNA for the CDR3: TGTGCCAGCTCACCTCGCGGGGTCCACGGGGGGACTGAAGCTTTCTTT.

The rearrangement joins TRBV6-5 to TRBJ1-1; D may be TRBD1 (5 bases). The CDR3 covers 11 residues. Germline loops: CDR1 MNHEY, CDR2 SVGAGI. Trimming stripped 7 bases from V and 5 bases from J, with 8 bases between. Here the CDR3 DNA reads TGTGCCAGCAAACAGGTGACTGAAGCTTTCTTT. This codes for CASKQVTEAFF.

V is TRBV19 and J is TRBJ1-1, with D perhaps matching TRBD1 (5 bases). Trimming took off 6 bases at V and 4 bases at J, with 12 bases between the two ends. From germline, CDR1 is LNHDA and CDR2 SQIVND (reference sequence). The CDR3 sequence is 13 residues long. The CDR3 bases are TGTGCCAGTAGCCAGACGGGGGGCACTGAAGCTTTCTTT. It specifies CASSQTGGTEAFF. The whole variable domain, remainder taken from reference TRBV19 and TRBJ1-1, is DGGITQSPKYLFRKEGQNVTLSCEQNLNHDAMYWYRQDPGQGLRLIYYSQIVNDFQKGDIAEGYSVSREKKESFPLTVTSAQKNPTAFYLCASSQTGGTEAFFGQGTRLTVV.

This chain connects TRBV18 to TRBJ2-1; D gene ambiguous. Germline V gives CDR1 KGHSH, CDR2 LQKENI. V shed 3 bases and J shed 10 bases, with 16 bases lying between them. CDR3 length equals 14 residues. The CDR3 region is CASSPSGTPTEQFF. The DNA for the CDR3 is TGTGCCAGCTCACCGTCAGGCACACCGACAGAGCAGTTCTTC.

This clone appeared a single time. The chain recombines TRBV5-1 with TRBJ1-2; D is undetermined. In germline, CDR1 is SGHRS, CDR2 YFSETQ. V lost 4 bases, J lost 5 bases, and 12 bases lay in between. The CDR3 contains 13 residues. CDR3 nucleotide sequence: TGCGCCAGCAGCCAAAGCTCCGCATATGGCTACACCTTC. It specifies CASSQSSAYGYTF.

This clone appeared a single time. The rearrangement uses TRBV7-9 and TRBJ2-7; D remains unclear. CDR1 and CDR2 (germline): SEHNR, FQNEAQ (reference sequence). V was pared by 3 bases and J by 2 bases, with 20 bases between. The CDR3 totals 17 residues. CDR3 DNA: TGTGCCAGCAGCTTCCCTCCCGGGTCTACCCTTCCCTACGAGCAGTACTTC. This encodes CASSFPPGSTLPYEQYF.

The rearrangement joins TRBV27 to TRBJ2-3; TRBD1 matches at 10 bases. Germline V gives CDR1 MNHEY, CDR2 SMNVEV (reference sequence). J was trimmed by 3 bases and V by 4 bases; bases with no gene match: 7. This CDR3 comprises 16 residues. CDR3 amino acids: CASSYGTGEATDTQYF. The CDR3 coding sequence is TGTGCCAGCAGTTATGGGACAGGGGAGGCGACAGATACGCAGTATTTT.

About this clone: Mismatch with germline at one junction end may stem from a read error. This sequence joins TRBV5-6 and TRBJ1-6; possibly TRBD1 for D (5 bases). Germline-derived CDR1 and CDR2 are SGHDT and YYEEEE. This CDR3 region has 14 residues. CDR3 DNA sequence: TGTGCCACCAGCTTTCCGGGGGGGGGTTCACCCCTCCACTTT. Protein: CATSFPGGGSPLHF.